The clone carrying this TCR beta chain was recorded at least ten times. 5'RACE with 10-nucleotide random UMIs generated the cDNA. In TCRdb, the 5' RACE reads were re-called with MiXCR into one record per CDR3 protein. The sample carries approximately 77,000 distinct CDR3 sequences, roughly 9.9% recorded once. The data were obtained in a study of neurological immune-mediated disorders. J was trimmed by 12 bases and V by 3 bases; bases with no gene match: 9. There are 14 residues in the CDR3. Germline CDR1 MRHNA, CDR2 SNTAGT. A total of 2 million PBMCs stored at -80 degrees C provided the unsorted libraries.

The source material was PBMCs. This TCR came from a man aged 45 to 65 in good health. The genes are TRBV6-4 and TRBJ2-1; 9 bases agree with TRBD2. The CDR3 loop reads CASSEASGVRRQFF. CDR3 in DNA: TGTGCCAGCAGTGAAGCTAGCGGGGTACGCAGGCAGTTCTTC.